The rows below give T cell receptor beta chains drawn from one sample of a study of T-cell reconstitution after alpha-beta-depleted transplantation in children. MiXCR, run by TCRdb on the PCR reads, gives a single entry per CDR3 protein. This table holds around 140,000 distinct CDR3 sequences, around 9% found once. Sequenced here: PBMCs, mostly from graft donor cells, sampled 180 days after TCRalphabeta/CD19-depleted stem cell transplant. The receptor set was obtained from a female patient between 2 and 15 years old who had a stem cell transplant for congenital amegakaryocytic thrombocytopenia, so the T cells may come from the graft donor. CDR3s include the opening cysteine and the closing phenylalanine or tryptophan. D genes are given only for firm matches. Some rows mark clone size as missing; the rest say once, few, many or name a class of expanded clone.

j_call	clone_size	v_call	d_call	cdr3_nt	cdr3_aa
TRBJ1-3	few	TRBV12-3/TRBV12-4	.	TGTGCCAGCAGTTTTCGGTTGCCCTCTGGAAACACCATATATTTT	CASSFRLPSGNTIYF
TRBJ1-2	many	TRBV21-1	.	TGTGCCAGCACCCAAAAGGGAGGTGGCTACACCTTC	CASTQKGGGYTF
TRBJ2-7	few	TRBV12-3/TRBV12-4	TRBD2	TGTGCCAGCAGCCGCTATACTAGCGGGGGGAGGGGCTACGAGCAGTACTTC	CASSRYTSGGRGYEQYF
TRBJ2-4	many	TRBV15	.	TGTGCCACCAGCAGAGATAGGGGTAACATTCAGTACTTC	CATSRDRGNIQYF
TRBJ2-1	.	TRBV5-1	.	TGCGCCAGCGGTCGGGAGAACAATGAGCAGTTCTTC	CASGRENNEQFF
TRBJ2-1	many	TRBV12-3/TRBV12-4	.	TGTGCCAGCAGTCTGGATTATTGGGCGGGCAATGAGCAGTTCTTC	CASSLDYWAGNEQFF
TRBJ1-3	many	TRBV7-9	.	TGTGCCAGCAGCTTAACAGGCGGTCCTAGATATTTT	CASSLTGGPRYF
TRBJ2-5	many	TRBV5-1	.	TGCGCCAGCAGCGATGTGCAGGGGATCTTTCGAGAGACCCAGTACTTC	CASSDVQGIFRETQYF
TRBJ2-7	.	TRBV3-1	.	TGTGCCAGCAGCCCTCGAACCACTTGTGGCTACGAGCAGTACTTC	CASSPRTTCGYEQYF
TRBJ2-1	.	TRBV10-1	TRBD2	TGCGCCAGCAGTGAGTGGGCGGGAGGAGGCTTCTCTACAAACAATGAGCAGTTCTTC	CASSEWAGGGFSTNNEQFF
TRBJ2-1	many	TRBV20-1	.	TGCAGTGATACGAACGTTAGGGGTCCCTACAATGAGCAGTTCTTC	CSDTNVRGPYNEQFF
TRBJ1-1	many	TRBV12-3/TRBV12-4	.	TGTGCCAGCGGGCAAGGGCAGGCGAGGCCTGAAGCTTTCTTT	CASGQGQARPEAFF
TRBJ2-7	many	TRBV18	TRBD1	TGTGCCAGCTCACCCGGGACAGGGGGCGATTACGAGCAGTACTTC	CASSPGTGGDYEQYF
TRBJ2-5	.	TRBV3-1	TRBD2	TGTGCCAGCAGCCAAGGCGTAGCGGGGGTCCGGGGAGAGACCCAGTACTTC	CASSQGVAGVRGETQYF
TRBJ2-1	many	TRBV18	.	TGTGCCAGCTCACCACGGGTGGACCAGTTCTTC	CASSPRVDQFF
TRBJ2-1	.	TRBV10-3	TRBD2	TGTGCCATCAGTGAAAGGGAGGGATACGCCGGTGAGCAGTTCTTC	CAISEREGYAGEQFF
TRBJ2-5	many	TRBV5-1	.	TGCGCCAGCAGCTTGGAAGTTTTGTACCAAGAGACCCAGTACTTC	CASSLEVLYQETQYF
TRBJ2-5	.	TRBV5-1	TRBD2	TGCGCCAGCAGCCCCCAGGGTCGAGCGGGAGAGGAGACCCAGTACTTC	CASSPQGRAGEETQYF
TRBJ2-7	many	TRBV5-1	TRBD1	TGCGCCAGCAGCCTCGGGACAGGGCTCGAGCAGTACTTC	CASSLGTGLEQYF
TRBJ2-7	.	TRBV29-1	TRBD1	TGCAGCGTGAGGGACAGCACCTACGAGCAGTACTTC	CSVRDSTYEQYF
TRBJ1-6	many	TRBV11-3	TRBD1	TGTGCCAGCAGCTTAGGGGACAGACAACCGTTCGTATCCCATAATTCACCCCTCCACTTT	CASSLGDRQPFVSHNSPLHF
TRBJ1-1	many	TRBV12-3/TRBV12-4	.	TGTGCCAGCACCTCGACCGGGGGGACTGAAGCTTTCTTT	CASTSTGGTEAFF
TRBJ2-7	.	TRBV7-2	TRBD1	TGTGCCAGCAGCTTTCGACAGGGGGCGATGAACGAGCAGTACTTC	CASSFRQGAMNEQYF
TRBJ2-7	.	TRBV28	.	TGTGCCATCTTGGAAGAGTACGAGCAGTACTTC	CAILEEYEQYF
TRBJ2-1	many	TRBV6-1	.	TGTGCCAGCACTCTAGAGATGCGACTAGAATACAATGAGCAGTTCTTC	CASTLEMRLEYNEQFF
TRBJ1-2	many	TRBV5-1	.	TGCGCCAGCAGCTTGGCCGAGCCGGGGAACTATGGCTACACCTTC	CASSLAEPGNYGYTF
TRBJ2-7	few	TRBV6-1	.	TGTGCCAGCACCCAGGACGGTAGCTCCTACGAGCAGTACTTC	CASTQDGSSYEQYF
TRBJ2-1	many	TRBV19	.	TGTGCCTGCGGCAAGGGGGGTCGGTACAATGAGCAGTTCTTC	CACGKGGRYNEQFF
TRBJ1-5	many	TRBV6-1	.	TGTGCCAGCAGGGACGGCTTCGCTCCCCAGCATTTT	CASRDGFAPQHF
TRBJ2-1	few	TRBV25-1	TRBD2	TGTGCCAGCAGTGACGGGCAGTCTCTAGCGGGACGCCTATCCTCCTACAATGAGCAGTTCTTC	CASSDGQSLAGRLSSYNEQFF
TRBJ2-3	few	TRBV20-1	.	TGCAGTGCTAGAGATCCCGGTTGGGATACGCAGTATTTT	CSARDPGWDTQYF
TRBJ1-3	.	TRBV12-3/TRBV12-4	.	TGTGCCAGCAGTTTTGGGGGTGGAAACACCATATATTTT	CASSFGGGNTIYF
TRBJ2-2	many	TRBV20-1	TRBD1	TGCAGTGCTATGCTTCGGGACAGGGGAACCGGGGAGCTGTTTTTT	CSAMLRDRGTGELFF
TRBJ2-3	.	TRBV10-3	TRBD1	TGTGCCATCACCCGACAGGGAAGGATGACAGATACGCAGTATTTT	CAITRQGRMTDTQYF
TRBJ2-5	many	TRBV14	.	TGTGCCAGCAGCCAAGTAGGCGAGACCCAGTACTTC	CASSQVGETQYF
TRBJ2-7	many	TRBV27	TRBD1	TGTGCCAGCAGCAGGGACAGGGAATACGAGCAGTACTTC	CASSRDREYEQYF
TRBJ2-5	many	TRBV20-1	TRBD2	TGCAGTGCAAGGGGACTAGCAGTGCAAGAGACCCAGTACTTC	CSARGLAVQETQYF
TRBJ2-3	many	TRBV5-1	.	TGCGCCAGCAGCTTGGGGCATCCTAGCACAGATACGCAGTATTTT	CASSLGHPSTDTQYF
TRBJ1-5	few	TRBV20-1	.	TGCAGTGCTAGAGTCTCAGTTGGGGCGTTGAATCAGCCCCAGCATTTT	CSARVSVGALNQPQHF
TRBJ2-3	many	TRBV28	.	TGTGCCAGCAGTTCCCACTGGCAGGGACCCCTAGATACGCAGTATTTT	CASSSHWQGPLDTQYF
TRBJ1-3	many	TRBV12-3/TRBV12-4	.	TGTGCCAGCAGTGAATTGGGACGTGGAAACACCATATATTTT	CASSELGRGNTIYF
TRBJ1-2	few	TRBV29-1	.	TGCAGCGTTTTCGGGACCTATGGCTACACCTTC	CSVFGTYGYTF
TRBJ2-1	many	TRBV4-3	TRBD2	TGCGCCAGCAGCCTTTCCGGGACTAGCGGGAGAAGCTTCAATGAGCAGTTCTTC	CASSLSGTSGRSFNEQFF
TRBJ2-6	few	TRBV30	.	TGTGCCTGGAGTATCTACGGGGCCGGGGCCAACGTCCTGACTTTC	CAWSIYGAGANVLTF
TRBJ1-5	many	TRBV12-3/TRBV12-4	.	TGTGCCAGCAGTTTATTCCATCTGGGCAGGGGCGGCCAGAGAACCAATCAGCCCCAGCATTTT	CASSLFHLGRGGQRTNQPQHF
TRBJ2-7	few	TRBV12-3/TRBV12-4	TRBD2	TGTGCCAGCAGTCTCGGACTAGCGGGAGGGCAGTACTTC	CASSLGLAGGQYF
TRBJ1-1	many	TRBV18	.	TGTGCCAGCTCACCGACAGGAAAAAACACTGAAGCTTTCTTT	CASSPTGKNTEAFF
TRBJ2-7	many	TRBV20-1	TRBD2	TGCAGTGCTAGTGTTGCGGGAGGGCCCTACGAGCAGTACTTC	CSASVAGGPYEQYF
TRBJ2-1	many	TRBV25-1	TRBD1	TGTGCCAGCAGTGACACAGGGGTGCATGAGCAGTTCTTC	CASSDTGVHEQFF
TRBJ2-3	.	TRBV6-5	TRBD2	TGTGCCAGCAGTTACTCGAGGAGCGGGAGGTTAGATACGCAGTATTTT	CASSYSRSGRLDTQYF
TRBJ2-7	many	TRBV20-1	.	TGCAGTGCTAGGGATCTAGTCTACGAGCAGTACTTC	CSARDLVYEQYF
TRBJ2-5	.	TRBV7-9	.	TGTGCCAGCAGCTTGGTCCCCGGGACATTCCAAGAGACCCAGTACTTC	CASSLVPGTFQETQYF
TRBJ1-2	many	TRBV28	.	TGTGCCAGCAGTTTAGGGGGCGAGAACTATGGCTACACCTTC	CASSLGGENYGYTF
TRBJ2-3	many	TRBV12-3/TRBV12-4	TRBD2	TGTGCCAGCAGTCCCGGACTAGCGGGAGGGATGCAGTATTTT	CASSPGLAGGMQYF
TRBJ2-3	.	TRBV28	TRBD2	TGTGCCAGCAGTCACTCACCCTCCGGACTAGCGGGAACCACAGATACGCAGTATTTT	CASSHSPSGLAGTTDTQYF